This is a list of T cell receptor beta chains from one sample in a study of OX40 agonist ivuxolimab in advanced cancers. TCRdb's copy holds only in-frame clones and misses some; the assay was immunoSEQ multiplex PCR. The sample has 100,000 to 150,000 clones, about 92% seen once; the top ten hold more than 0.9%. The specimen comprised CD4+ or CD8+ T cells sorted from blood, sampled in a trial of the OX40 agonist ivuxolimab. The receptor source for this set is an adult with an advanced solid tumor such as melanoma, head and neck, liver or kidney cancer. Both conserved end residues are part of each CDR3. D genes are given only for firm matches. For some rows the clone size is stated as once, few or many, or as a class when expanded; others skip it.

d_gene,v_gene,j_gene,abundance,CDR3aa,CDR3nt
.,TRBV2,TRBJ1-1,.,CASSVDANTEAFF,TGTGCCAGCAGTGTGGACGCGAACACTGAAGCTTTCTTT
.,TRBV2,TRBJ2-7,.,CASSEYLTGYEQYF,TGTGCCAGCAGTGAGTACTTGACTGGCTACGAGCAGTACTTC
.,TRBV4-3,TRBJ2-1,.,CASSRGGGDSYNEQFF,TGCGCCAGCAGCAGGGGAGGGGGCGACTCCTACAATGAGCAGTTCTTC
TRBD1,TRBV6-5,TRBJ1-5,once,CASSSPGQGHQPQHF,TGTGCCAGCAGTTCCCCGGGACAGGGACATCAGCCCCAGCATTTT
TRBD1,TRBV7-2,TRBJ1-1,once,CASSLQGVLAFF,TGTGCCAGCAGCTTGCAGGGGGTCCTGGCTTTCTTT
.,TRBV29-1,TRBJ1-1,.,CSVERGRAEAFF,TGCAGCGTTGAGCGGGGGCGCGCTGAAGCTTTCTTT
.,TRBV9,TRBJ2-2,.,CASSPPPEALNTGELFF,TGTGCCAGCAGCCCCCCCCCGGAGGCCCTCAACACCGGGGAGCTGTTTTTT
.,TRBV9,TRBJ1-1,.,CASSPRTANTEAFF,TGTGCCAGCAGCCCACGGACGGCGAACACTGAAGCTTTCTTT
TRBD1,TRBV2,TRBJ1-5,.,CAIGQDNYQPQHF,TGTGCCATCGGACAGGATAATTATCAGCCCCAGCATTTT
TRBD1,TRBV5-1,TRBJ1-2,.,CASSSLAYQGAQGNYGYTF,TGCGCCAGCAGTTCTTTAGCATACCAGGGGGCGCAAGGGAACTATGGCTACACCTTC
TRBD2,TRBV7-3,TRBJ2-5,.,CASSLGLAHQETQYF,TGTGCCAGCAGCTTAGGACTAGCGCATCAAGAGACCCAGTACTTC
.,TRBV18,TRBJ1-1,.,CASSPQQGQDTEAFF,TGTGCCAGCTCACCTCAACAGGGTCAGGACACTGAAGCTTTCTTT
TRBD1,TRBV11-3,TRBJ2-2,.,CASSSGDRAYTGELFF,TGTGCCAGCAGCTCGGGGGACAGGGCGTACACCGGGGAGCTGTTTTTT
.,TRBV10-3,TRBJ2-7,.,CAISRGANSYEQYF,TGTGCCATCAGTAGGGGGGCCAACTCCTACGAGCAGTACTTC
.,TRBV7-8,TRBJ1-1,.,CASSRGGIDGEAFF,TGTGCCAGCAGCCGCGGGGGCATTGATGGTGAAGCTTTCTTT
.,TRBV25-1,TRBJ1-1,.,CASSGGGTWNTEAFF,TGTGCCAGCAGTGGGGGGGGTACCTGGAACACTGAAGCTTTCTTT
TRBD2,TRBV27,TRBJ2-3,.,CASSLPADGGRAVDTQYF,TGTGCCAGCAGTTTACCCGCTGACGGTGGGAGGGCCGTAGATACGCAGTATTTT
.,TRBV6-6,TRBJ1-5,.,CASSYSSGNQPQHF,TGTGCCAGCAGTTACTCAAGTGGTAATCAGCCCCAGCATTTT
.,TRBV6-5,TRBJ1-1,.,CASSYSGLNTEAFF,TGTGCCAGCAGTTACTCGGGCCTGAACACTGAAGCTTTCTTT
.,TRBV27,TRBJ2-6,.,CASRPGAGRKGSGASGANVLTF,TGTGCCAGCAGACCCGGGGCAGGGAGAAAAGGAAGTGGAGCCTCTGGGGCCAACGTCCTGACTTTC
TRBD1,TRBV12-5,TRBJ1-3,.,CASGFGGGGNTIYF,TGTGCTAGTGGTTTTGGAGGGGGCGGAAACACCATATATTTT
.,TRBV6-1,TRBJ2-1,.,CASSARTGTYNEQFF,TGTGCCAGCAGCGCCAGGACGGGGACCTACAATGAGCAGTTCTTC
.,TRBV28,TRBJ1-1,.,CASSSHQGTVQAFF,TGTGCCAGCAGTTCGCACCAGGGGACGGTCCAAGCTTTCTTT
.,TRBV7-6,TRBJ1-2,once,CASSESTHYGYTF,TGTGCCAGCAGCGAAAGCACCCACTATGGCTACACCTTC
.,TRBV6-5,TRBJ1-2,.,CASHRHYGYTF,TGTGCCAGCCACAGGCACTATGGCTACACCTTC
TRBD1,TRBV7-2,TRBJ1-2,.,CASRRPGQGNYGYTF,TGTGCCAGCAGACGACCGGGACAGGGAAACTATGGCTACACCTTC
.,TRBV7-6,TRBJ1-5,.,CASSFPPGQPQHF,TGTGCCAGCAGCTTCCCCCCCGGGCAGCCCCAGCATTTT
.,TRBV9,TRBJ1-3,.,CASSVAGGNYLSSGNTIYF,TGTGCCAGCAGCGTAGCTGGGGGAAACTATCTAAGCTCTGGAAACACCATATATTTT